This passage covers 25 T cell receptor beta chains from one sample sequenced in a study of cytomegalovirus exposure and HLA in healthy donors. Measured with immunoSEQ multiplex PCR; TCRdb has only the in-frame clones, and not every one. Here the sample spans approximately 120,000 clones, 94% being singletons. What was sequenced was PBMCs. The origin of the receptors is a woman aged 18 to 35 in good health and CMV-seronegative.

This sequence joins TRBV6-6 and TRBJ1-2; D remains unclear. V was shortened by 2 bases and J by 0 bases, with 10 bases between the two germline ends. CDR3 length equals 15 residues. Germline CDR1 reads MNHNY; CDR2 reads SVGAGI (reference sequence). The CDR3 coding sequence is TGTGCCAGCAGTTACGCTCCCGCAGCTAACTATGGCTACACCTTC. This translates into CASSYAPAANYGYTF.

The chain combines TRBV28 with TRBJ2-2; 9 positions agree with TRBD1. With V trimmed by 2 bases and J by 6 bases, 7 bases remained unmatched. Germline CDR1 and CDR2: MDHEN and SYDVKM. The CDR3 runs 16 residues. For the CDR3, the DNA is TGTGCCAGCAGTTTACAGGGACAGGGAACGGCCGGGGAGCTGTTTTTT. Protein product: CASSLQGQGTAGELFF.

The table lists this clone with a count of one. The genes are TRBV7-9 and TRBJ2-3, with 7 positions matching TRBD1. The length of the CDR3 is 16 residues. Trimming removed 5 bases from V and 1 base from J; junction bases left unmatched: 9. Germline V gene lookup returns CDR1 SEHNR and CDR2 FQNEAQ (reference sequence). The CDR3 protein is CASSRSTGWGTDTQYF. The CDR3 coding sequence is TGTGCCAGCAGCCGTTCGACAGGGTGGGGCACAGATACGCAGTATTTT.

The chain is built from TRBV23-1 and TRBJ1-5; D is undetermined. TRBV23-1 is given ORF status, its function remaining uncertain. With 2 bases removed from V and 3 bases from J, the gap between germline ends came to 20 bases. This CDR3 comprises 18 residues. The CDR3 DNA reads TGCGCCAGCAGTCAAGAGGGTTCAGGCTTAGACCCCAATCAGCCCCAGCATTTT. This encodes CASSQEGSGLDPNQPQHF.

CDR3 sequence (DNA): TGCGCCAGCAGCTTGGGGGGCCAGACCTACGAGCAGTACTTC. Its protein product is CASSLGGQTYEQYF. V gene TRBV5-1 combines with J gene TRBJ2-7; a weak D match, TRBD1 (5 bases). With 0 bases removed from V and 2 bases from J, the gap between germline ends came to 9 bases. The CDR3 loop spans 14 amino acids. Germline-derived CDR1 and CDR2 are SGHRS and YFSETQ.

The chain employs TRBV5-6 and TRBJ1-5; D might be TRBD1 (5 bases). Looked up from germline, CDR1 is SGHDT and CDR2 is YYEEEE. This CDR3 is built from 13 residues. Trimming pared 4 bases from V and 7 bases from J, leaving 12 bases between. CDR3 nucleotides: TGTGCCAGCAGCCCAGGGTTCTTCCAGCCCCAGCATTTT. It is translated as CASSPGFFQPQHF. Full variable domain (rest looked up from reference TRBV5-6 and TRBJ1-5): DAGVTQSPTHLIKTRGQQVTLRCSPKSGHDTVSWYQQALGQGPQFIFQYYEEEERQRGNFPDRFSGHQFPNYSSELNVNALLLGDSALYLCASSPGFFQPQHFGDGTRLSIL.

V gene TRBV6-5 combines with J gene TRBJ1-2; maybe TRBD1 (6 bases). V lost 8 bases, J lost 5 bases, and 12 bases lay in between. This CDR3 contains 12 residues. Germline-derived CDR1 and CDR2 are MNHEY and SVGAGI. The CDR3 reads CASRRGLYGYTF. The DNA for the CDR3 is TGTGCCAGCCGCAGGGGATTATATGGCTACACCTTC.

The V gene is TRBV18, the J gene TRBJ1-2; 8 bases are shared with TRBD1. The CDR3 covers 15 residues. In germline, CDR1 is KGHSH, CDR2 LQKENI. V trimming: 2 bases; J trimming: 2 bases; junction bases outside the gene matches: 4. This CDR3 reads CASSPTGQGNYGYTF. The CDR3 DNA reads TGTGCCAGCTCACCAACTGGACAGGGCAACTATGGCTACACCTTC.

The V gene is TRBV11-2, the J gene TRBJ1-2; maybe TRBD1 (6 bases). The germline V and J ends were trimmed by 6 bases and 7 bases, with 24 bases remaining between them. Per germline, CDR1 SGHAT and CDR2 FQNNGV. The length of the CDR3 is 16 residues. In DNA form, the CDR3 reads TGTGCCAGCAGGCATTTCCGGGCAGGGGTTCTAAGTGGCTACACCTTC. It codes for CASRHFRAGVLSGYTF.

This chain connects TRBV29-1 to TRBJ2-3; weak D call: TRBD2 (5 bases). From germline, CDR1 is SQVTM and CDR2 ANQGSEA. V dropped 8 bases and J dropped 1 base, with 13 bases sitting between them. The CDR3 runs to 13 residues. CDR3 protein: CSLTGVGTDTQYF. Here the CDR3 DNA reads TGCAGCTTAACCGGGGTGGGCACAGATACGCAGTATTTT.

The rearrangement joins TRBV6-5 to TRBJ1-1; 9 bases fit TRBD1. Looked up from germline, CDR1 is MNHEY and CDR2 is SVGAGI. The V and J ends lost 11 bases and 6 bases, in that order; junction bases with no gene match: 10. The CDR3 spans 13 residues. The CDR3, as DNA: TGTGCCGCCCACAGGGGGCCCAGATCTGAAGCTTTCTTT. It yields the protein CAAHRGPRSEAFF.

The chain carries TRBV19 and TRBJ1-1; the D gene is possibly TRBD1 (6 bases). Between the trimmed V and J ends, which lost 3 bases and 4 bases, there was a span of 27 bases. In germline, CDR1 is LNHDA, CDR2 SQIVND (reference sequence). This CDR3 region has 19 residues. CDR3 sequence reads: CASSIGVIYRASPGTEAFF. The CDR3 DNA reads as TGTGCCAGTAGTATTGGGGTCATTTACAGGGCATCGCCGGGCACTGAAGCTTTCTTT.

The chain employs TRBV7-9 and TRBJ2-7; TRBD1 aligns across 8 bases. CDR1 is SEHNR, CDR2 FQNEAQ, per germline (reference sequence). V shed 5 bases, J shed 6 bases, and the junction held 21 bases outside the gene matches. The CDR3 has 18 residues. CDR3 loop: CASSPRPGVTGGLGEQYF. CDR3 DNA sequence: TGTGCCAGCAGCCCAAGACCCGGGGTTACAGGGGGTCTCGGCGAGCAGTACTTC.

The table lists this clone with a count of one. The rearrangement joins TRBV28 to TRBJ2-7; 10 bases match TRBD1. V lost 1 base to trimming and J lost 7 bases; unmatched junction nucleotides: 13. The germline gives CDR1 MDHEN, CDR2 SYDVKM. This CDR3 region has 17 residues. Here the CDR3 DNA reads TGTGCCAGCAGTTTATTTGGGTCCGGGACAGGGGAGGGAGAGCAGTACTTC. It yields the protein CASSLFGSGTGEGEQYF.

The chain joins TRBV28 to TRBJ1-5, with D maybe TRBD1 (5 bases). Per the germline V gene, CDR1 is MDHEN and CDR2 is SYDVKM. The CDR3 has 16 residues. Deletions cut 5 bases from V and 1 base from J, with 15 bases between. The CDR3 loop is CASSPLGEVSNQPQHF. For the CDR3, the DNA is TGTGCCAGCAGTCCTCTAGGGGAGGTGAGCAATCAGCCCCAGCATTTT.

V gene TRBV6-6 combines with J gene TRBJ1-2, with 9 bases aligning to TRBD1. This CDR3 comprises 16 residues. After removal of 5 bases from V and 7 bases from J, the junction contained 14 bases not matched to a gene. Germline CDR1 is MNHNY and CDR2 is SVGAGI (reference sequence). CDR3 amino acids: CASSQNPRDRVIGYTF. DNA for the CDR3: TGTGCCAGCAGTCAGAACCCCCGGGACAGGGTTATTGGCTACACCTTC.

The genes are TRBV5-4 and TRBJ1-1, with unresolved D. CDR1 SGHNT and CDR2 YYREEE come from the germline V gene (reference sequence). The V and J ends lost 4 bases and 0 bases respectively, with 13 bases between them. The CDR3 is 15 amino acids. The CDR3: CASSPGFGLNTEAFF. CDR3 nucleotide sequence: TGTGCCAGCAGCCCGGGATTCGGACTGAACACTGAAGCTTTCTTT.

This clone was counted once. The chain joins TRBV11-3 to TRBJ2-1; 8 positions match TRBD2. The junction had 7 bases not matched to a gene; V was cut back by 1 base and J by 11 bases. In germline, CDR1 is SGHNT, CDR2 YENEEA. The CDR3 is 14 amino acids. CDR3: CASSLASGSPKQFF. CDR3 coding DNA: TGTGCCAGCAGCTTAGCTAGCGGGTCCCCCAAGCAGTTCTTC.

This chain uses TRBV10-3 with TRBJ2-5; 7 bases map to TRBD2. Trimming cost V 7 bases and J 4 bases; bases outside gene matches: 6. The CDR3 is 13 residues long. The germline gives CDR1 ENHRY, CDR2 SYGVKD. This CDR3 is CAITQGEGETQYF. The CDR3 bases are TGTGCCATCACCCAAGGGGAGGGAGAGACCCAGTACTTC.

The rearrangement joins TRBV2 to TRBJ2-7; the D is unclear. The V gene lost 1 base and the J gene lost 1 base, with 5 bases spanning the gap. The CDR3 length is 13 residues. The germline CDR1 and CDR2 sequences are SNHLY and FYNNEI. The CDR3 sequence is CASSEGQSYEQYF. CDR3 nucleotides: TGTGCCAGCAGTGAAGGGCAGTCCTACGAGCAGTACTTC. Full variable domain (missing parts from reference TRBV2 and TRBJ2-7): EPEVTQTPSHQVTQMGQEVILRCVPISNHLYFYWYRQILGQKVEFLVSFYNNEISEKSEIFDDQFSVERPDGSNFTLKIRSTKLEDSAMYFCASSEGQSYEQYFGPGTRLTVT.

The V call is TRBV5-6, the J call TRBJ1-4; D ambiguous. This CDR3 comprises 17 residues. CDR1 SGHDT and CDR2 YYEEEE come from the germline V gene. V lost 0 bases, J lost 0 bases, and 12 bases lay in between. CDR3 region: CASSLGPEGATNEKLFF. The CDR3 DNA reads as TGTGCCAGCAGCTTGGGTCCCGAGGGAGCAACTAATGAAAAACTGTTTTTT.

V gene TRBV30 combines with J gene TRBJ1-5; D is unclear. The CDR3 length is 13 residues. The ends were cut back, 4 bases at V and 7 bases at J, with 14 bases in the middle. Germline CDR1 GTSNPN, CDR2 SVGIG (reference sequence). The CDR3 nucleotides are TGTGCCTGGACTGGCGGGGTGAGGCAGCCCCAGCATTTT. Encoded protein: CAWTGGVRQPQHF.

The V and J genes are TRBV5-1 and TRBJ1-1; D unresolved. Trimming removed 4 bases from V and 5 bases from J, with 21 bases in between. This CDR3 has 16 amino acids. Germline CDR1 and CDR2: SGHRS and YFSETQ. Written as DNA, the CDR3 is TGCGCCAGCAGCCCCAACACGGTGGTAGGAGGGACTGAAGCTTTCTTT. It encodes CASSPNTVVGGTEAFF.

This clone was seen a single time. The rearrangement joins TRBV6-6 to TRBJ2-7; 7 nucleotides agree with TRBD1. Per the germline V gene, CDR1 is MNHNY and CDR2 is SVGAGI (reference sequence). J gave up 1 base and V 5 bases, and 8 bases lay outside the gene matches. The CDR3 length is 15 residues. CDR3 nucleotides: TGTGCCAGCAGTCAGAGACAGGGCATGTCCTACGAGCAGTACTTC. Translated: CASSQRQGMSYEQYF.

The chain uses TRBV7-9 and TRBJ2-4; unclear D gene. The CDR3 is 15 amino acids. Trimming removed 5 bases at V and 1 base at J, with 12 bases between. Germline CDR1 SEHNR, CDR2 FQNEAQ (reference sequence). The CDR3 spells CASSPVSKAKNIQYF. Written as DNA, the CDR3 is TGTGCCAGCAGCCCGGTTTCAAAGGCCAAAAACATTCAGTACTTC.